The 14 T cell receptor beta chains reported below all come from one sample, sequenced in a study of blood T cell repertoires in COVID-19. Sequencing was performed with immunoSEQ multiplex PCR; in TCRdb, only in-frame clones are kept and a portion is missing. The top ten clones hold approximately 1.3% of a sample with more than 70,000 clones, 86% of them seen once. The sample taken for sequencing was peripheral blood. Receptor source: a man older than 75 with active or convalescent COVID-19.

V gene TRBV19 combines with J gene TRBJ1-1, with D tentatively TRBD1 (5 bases). CDR1 is LNHDA, CDR2 SQIVND, per germline (reference sequence). The CDR3 is made up of 14 amino acids. V dropped 2 bases and J dropped 8 bases, with 15 bases sitting between them. The CDR3 reads CASSIFGGGAEAFF. CDR3 in DNA: TGTGCCAGTAGTATATTCGGTGGAGGGGCAGAAGCTTTCTTT.

This chain links TRBV4-1 with TRBJ1-1; no definite D call. The CDR3 is 15 amino acids. V dropped 0 bases and J dropped 3 bases, with 11 bases sitting between them. The V gene's germline CDR1 is MGHRA and CDR2 YSYEKL. CDR3 DNA: TGCGCCAGCAGCCAAGATTGGGCGCGCTACACTGAAGCTTTCTTT. Residues: CASSQDWARYTEAFF.

This clone was found once. This chain connects TRBV7-2 to TRBJ2-1; 10 bases are shared with TRBD2. CDR1 SGHTA and CDR2 FQGNSA come from the germline V gene. This CDR3 region has 15 residues. V shed 2 bases and J 2 bases; nucleotides not matched to a gene: 0. CDR3 nucleotide sequence: TGTGCCAGCAGCTTACTAGCGGGGGCCTACAATGAGCAGTTCTTC. Translating gives CASSLLAGAYNEQFF. Complete variable domain (other parts from reference TRBV7-2 and TRBJ2-1): GAGVSQSPSNKVTEKGKDVELRCDPISGHTALYWYRQSLGQGLEFLIYFQGNSAPDKSGLPSDRFSAERTGGSVSTLTIQRTQQEDSAVYLCASSLLAGAYNEQFFGPGTRLTVL.

CDR3 nucleotide sequence: TGTGCCAGCAGCCAGGAGACCCCAGGACTAGCGAAAACCTACGAGCAGTACTTC. Translation: CASSQETPGLAKTYEQYF. V usage is TRBV3-1 (or the pseudogene TRBV3-2) and J usage is TRBJ2-7; the match to TRBD2 covers 9 bases. Germline V lookup: CDR1 LGHDT, CDR2 YNNKEL (reference sequence). The ends lost 3 bases at V and 2 bases at J; junction bases unmatched: 14. This CDR3 is built from 18 residues.

This chain uses TRBV19 with TRBJ2-7; possible D gene TRBD1, 6 bases. The CDR3 length is 13 residues. Between the trimmed V and J ends, which lost 10 bases and 2 bases, there was a span of 15 bases. CDR1 and CDR2 from the germline V gene are LNHDA and SQIVND (reference sequence). CDR3 in DNA: TGTGCCACCGCCCGGACAGCTACCTACGAGCAGTACTTC. Its protein product is CATARTATYEQYF.

This sequence joins TRBV9 and TRBJ1-6, with D tentatively TRBD1 (6 bases). The CDR3 spans 17 residues. Looked up from germline, CDR1 is SGDLS and CDR2 is YYNGEE. Trimming stripped 0 bases from V and 0 bases from J, with 10 bases between. CDR3 residues: CASSVGTDRSYNSPLHF. The CDR3 DNA follows: TGTGCCAGCAGCGTAGGGACAGACCGCTCCTATAATTCACCCCTCCACTTT.

The genes are TRBV5-4 and TRBJ2-1; TRBD1 agrees at 9 bases. The germline gives CDR1 SGHNT, CDR2 YYREEE (reference sequence). This CDR3 comprises 14 residues. V shed 4 bases, J shed 8 bases, and the junction held 7 bases outside the gene matches. CDR3 sequence (DNA): TGTGCCAGCAGCATACAACAGGGGGCTTATGAGCAGTTCTTC. This encodes CASSIQQGAYEQFF.

This sequence joins TRBV5-1 and TRBJ1-1; 7 nucleotides align to TRBD1. There are 14 residues in the CDR3. Looked up from germline, CDR1 is SGHRS and CDR2 is YFSETQ. V dropped 4 bases and J dropped 4; count of bases not matched to a gene: 7. The CDR3 loop reads CASSDPTGFTEAFF. CDR3 sequence (DNA): TGCGCCAGCAGCGACCCGACAGGGTTCACTGAAGCTTTCTTT.

The gene calls are TRBV28 and TRBJ1-2; D gene ambiguous. The V gene's germline CDR1 is MDHEN and CDR2 SYDVKM. This CDR3 spans 13 amino acids. Trimming removed 6 bases from V and 6 bases from J, with 14 bases in between. The CDR3 DNA sequence: TGTGCCAGCAGCACCGGACTGTCCAATGGCTACACCTTC. Translated: CASSTGLSNGYTF.

The chain employs TRBV10-3 and TRBJ2-7; 12 positions agree with TRBD2. The CDR3 extends over 15 amino acids. Germline lookup yields CDR1 ENHRY and CDR2 SYGVKD. Unmatched junction bases numbered 3, after V lost 2 bases and J lost 4 bases. DNA for the CDR3: TGTGCCATCAGTGAGGGACTAGCGGGGAATTACGAGCAGTACTTC. The encoded protein is CAISEGLAGNYEQYF.

This chain joins TRBV9 and TRBJ2-1, with 9 bases aligning to TRBD2. This CDR3 is 15 amino acids long. The germline gives CDR1 SGDLS, CDR2 YYNGEE. V was pared by 7 bases and J by 10 bases, with 15 bases of the junction left unmatched. This chain's CDR3 is CASGRLAEPSVEQFF. In DNA, the CDR3 is TGTGCCAGCGGGAGACTAGCGGAGCCCAGCGTCGAGCAGTTCTTC.

The chain joins TRBV2 to TRBJ1-6; a possible D gene is TRBD1 (6 bases). CDR1 and CDR2 from the germline V gene are SNHLY and FYNNEI. Trimming pared 6 bases from V and 0 bases from J, leaving 9 bases between. This CDR3 contains 15 residues. The CDR3, as DNA: TGTGCCAGCAGCACAGGGAGCTCCTATAATTCACCCCTCCACTTT. Translation gives CASSTGSSYNSPLHF. The full variable domain, rest sourced from reference TRBV2 and TRBJ1-6, is EPEVTQTPSHQVTQMGQEVILRCVPISNHLYFYWYRQILGQKVEFLVSFYNNEISEKSEIFDDQFSVERPDGSNFTLKIRSTKLEDSAMYFCASSTGSSYNSPLHFGNGTRLTVT.

J is TRBJ2-1 and V is TRBV27; TRBD2 matches at 12 bases. Germline V lookup: CDR1 MNHEY, CDR2 SMNVEV (reference sequence). The ends lost 3 bases at V and 2 bases at J; junction bases unmatched: 2. The length of the CDR3 is 16 residues. The CDR3 here is CASSFASGRAYNEQFF. In nucleotides, the CDR3 is TGTGCCAGCAGTTTCGCTAGCGGGAGGGCCTACAATGAGCAGTTCTTC.

J is TRBJ2-2 and V is TRBV5-1, with D possibly being TRBD2 (5 bases). The germline V gene encodes CDR1 SGHRS and CDR2 YFSETQ. The V end was cut by 4 bases, the J end by 2 bases, with 12 bases between. The CDR3 runs to 15 residues. CDR3 sequence reads: CASSLRETNTGELFF. The CDR3 coding sequence is TGCGCCAGCAGCCTCCGGGAAACTAACACCGGGGAGCTGTTTTTT.